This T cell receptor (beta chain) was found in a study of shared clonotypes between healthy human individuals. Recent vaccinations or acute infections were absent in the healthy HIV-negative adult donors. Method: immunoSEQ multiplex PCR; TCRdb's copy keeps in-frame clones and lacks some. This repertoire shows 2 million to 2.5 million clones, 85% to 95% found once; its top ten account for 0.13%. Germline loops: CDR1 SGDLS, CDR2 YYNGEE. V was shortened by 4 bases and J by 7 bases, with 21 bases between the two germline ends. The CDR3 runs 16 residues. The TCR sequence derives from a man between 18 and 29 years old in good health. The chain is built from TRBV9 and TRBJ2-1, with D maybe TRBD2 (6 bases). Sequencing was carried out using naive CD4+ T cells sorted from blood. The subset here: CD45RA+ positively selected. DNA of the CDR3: TGTGCCAGCAGCTCAGGTTTACTAGCCGGCCGGAATGAGCAGTTCTTC. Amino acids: CASSSGLLAGRNEQFF.